This TCR beta chain appears in the sequencing data of a study of shared clonotypes between healthy human individuals. Study results and caveats: Richness estimates generally favored naive over memory subsets. Clonotype sharing across several donors was observed for roughly 5% of naive CD4 clonotypes. Among non-shared clonotypes, generation probabilities were lower than among those shared by all four donors.

To note about this clone: The antigen is not known.

The assay was immunoSEQ multiplex PCR, and TCRdb's table has in-frame clones only and misses some. The data contain about 550,000 clones, nearly 97% of them singletons. Germline CDR1 LNHNV, CDR2 YYDKDF (reference sequence). V lost 1 base, J lost 0 bases, and 9 bases lay in between. This CDR3 spans 15 amino acids. Naive CD8 cells were CD45RO-negative, positively selected for CCR7, excluding terminally differentiated effector memory CD45RA+ cells. V is TRBV15 and J is TRBJ1-1; D uncertain. The sample was naive CD8+ T cells sorted from blood. The TCR comes from a woman aged 30 to 39 in good health. DNA for the CDR3: TGTGCCACCAGCAGAGGACTGCTGATGAACACTGAAGCTTTCTTT. It yields the protein CATSRGLLMNTEAFF.